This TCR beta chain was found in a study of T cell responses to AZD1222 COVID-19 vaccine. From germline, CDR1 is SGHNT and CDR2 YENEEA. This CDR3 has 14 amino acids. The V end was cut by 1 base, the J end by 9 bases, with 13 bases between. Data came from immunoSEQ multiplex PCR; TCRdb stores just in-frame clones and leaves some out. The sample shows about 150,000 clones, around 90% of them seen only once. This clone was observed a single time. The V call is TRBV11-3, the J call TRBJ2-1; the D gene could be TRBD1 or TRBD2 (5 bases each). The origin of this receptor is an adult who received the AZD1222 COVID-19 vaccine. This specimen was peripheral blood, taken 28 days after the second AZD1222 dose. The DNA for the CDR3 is TGTGCCAGCAGCTTAGGGGGGTCGACAGCTGAGCAGTTCTTC. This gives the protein CASSLGGSTAEQFF. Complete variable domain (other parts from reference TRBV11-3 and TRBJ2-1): EAGVVQSPRYKIIEKKQPVAFWCNPISGHNTLYWYLQNLGQGPELLIRYENEEAVDDSQLPKDRFSAERLKGVDSTLKIQPAELGDSAVYLCASSLGGSTAEQFFGPGTRLTVL.